The 2 T cell receptor beta chains given below trace back to one sample, sequenced in a study of control samples from healthy donors and cancer patients. This table comes from immunoSEQ multiplex PCR, and its TCRdb copy is limited to in-frame clones, with some not included. The repertoire includes roughly 100,000 clones, roughly 90% of them detected once, and under 20% sits in the top ten. The sample comprised PBMCs. These receptors all stem from a man aged 55 to 70 with lung cancer.

This clone was detected only a few times. The chain joins TRBV18 to TRBJ2-7; tentative D call: TRBD2 (6 bases). This CDR3 is built from 13 residues. With 3 bases removed from V and 6 bases from J, the gap between germline ends came to 12 bases. In germline, CDR1 is KGHSH, CDR2 LQKENI. CDR3 sequence: CASSPLQGGEQYV. The CDR3 DNA follows: TGTGCCAGCTCACCTCTTCAGGGAGGCGAGCAGTACGTC.

V is TRBV6-5 and J is TRBJ1-1; D is uncertain. Per germline, CDR1 MNHEY and CDR2 SVGAGI. The CDR3 has 15 residues. V was trimmed by 4 bases and J by 6 bases, leaving 18 bases between them. This CDR3 reads CASSLVEGRVPEAFF. The CDR3 coding sequence is TGTGCCAGCAGTTTGGTGGAGGGCAGAGTCCCTGAAGCTTTCTTT.